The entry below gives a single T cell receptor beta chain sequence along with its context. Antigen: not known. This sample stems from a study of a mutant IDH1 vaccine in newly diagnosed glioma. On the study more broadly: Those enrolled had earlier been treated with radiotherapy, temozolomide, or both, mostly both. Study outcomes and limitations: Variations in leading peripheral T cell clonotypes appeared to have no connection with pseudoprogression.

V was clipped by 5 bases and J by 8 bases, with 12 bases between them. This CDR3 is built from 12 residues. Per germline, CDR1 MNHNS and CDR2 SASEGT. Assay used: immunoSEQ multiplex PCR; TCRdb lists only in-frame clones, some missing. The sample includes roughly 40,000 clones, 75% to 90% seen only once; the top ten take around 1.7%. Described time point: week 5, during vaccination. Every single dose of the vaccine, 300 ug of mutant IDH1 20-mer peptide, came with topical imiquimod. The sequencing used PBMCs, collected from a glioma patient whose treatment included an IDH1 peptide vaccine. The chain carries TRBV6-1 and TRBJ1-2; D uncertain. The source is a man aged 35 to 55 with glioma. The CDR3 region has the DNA TGTGCCAGCAGTTTCGGCCCTAGCGGCTACACCTTC. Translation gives CASSFGPSGYTF.